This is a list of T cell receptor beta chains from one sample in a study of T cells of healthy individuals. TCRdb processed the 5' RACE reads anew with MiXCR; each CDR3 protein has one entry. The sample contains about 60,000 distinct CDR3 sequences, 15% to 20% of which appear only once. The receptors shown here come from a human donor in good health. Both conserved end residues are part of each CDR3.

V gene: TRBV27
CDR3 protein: CASSLKGTGEQYF

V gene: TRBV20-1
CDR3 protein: CSARTEGGSNTEAFF

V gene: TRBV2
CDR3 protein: CASSDSRRAYNEQFF

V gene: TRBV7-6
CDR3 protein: CASSTGTNSYNEQFF

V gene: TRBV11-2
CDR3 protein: CASSLRPGQGSFF

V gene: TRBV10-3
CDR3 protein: CAISEPRQGARETQYF

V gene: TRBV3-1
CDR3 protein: CASSWEDRGKEAFF

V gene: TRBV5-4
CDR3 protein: CASSFRRDTEAFF

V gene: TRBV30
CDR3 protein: CALSLSRGNEKLFF

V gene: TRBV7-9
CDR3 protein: CASSSYGISYEQYF

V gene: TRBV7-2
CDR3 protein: CASRFRLTVADTQYF

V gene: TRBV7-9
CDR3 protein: CASSADRDSYEQYF

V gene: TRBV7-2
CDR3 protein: CASSSRQGATEAFF

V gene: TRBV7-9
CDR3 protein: CASSGRGGGNQPQHF

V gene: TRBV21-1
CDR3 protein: CASSKALGAPRTEAFF

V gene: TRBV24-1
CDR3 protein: CATSEPGQGLGDTQYF

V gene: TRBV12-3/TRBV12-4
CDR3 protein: CASSPDRGHNYGYTF

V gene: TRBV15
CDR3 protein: CATSRVASGRSGELFF

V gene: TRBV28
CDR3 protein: CASSISVSSYEQYF

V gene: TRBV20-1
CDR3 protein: CSNAGGRTGEQFF

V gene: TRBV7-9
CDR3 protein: CASSFTSGQETQYF

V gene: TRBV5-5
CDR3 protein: CASSLDLRPGSWEQYF

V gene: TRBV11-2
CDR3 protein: CASSSAFRVNTEAFF

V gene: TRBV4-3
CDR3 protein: CASSQDAQLETQYF

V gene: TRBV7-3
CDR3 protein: CASSLLAGGNTGELFF

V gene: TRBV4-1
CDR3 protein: CASSQVGAYEQYF

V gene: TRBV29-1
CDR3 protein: CSVETGGSTEAFF

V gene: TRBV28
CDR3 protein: CASSLDRRASGGSYEQYF

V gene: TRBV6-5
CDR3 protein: CASRLGQGGYNSPLHF

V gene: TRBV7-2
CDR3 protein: CASSLLTGGRNEQYF

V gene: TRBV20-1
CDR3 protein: CSAWGNLAGGISSTDTQYF

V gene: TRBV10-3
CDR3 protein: CAISESIREKLFF

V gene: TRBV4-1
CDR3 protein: CASSQARHTEAFF

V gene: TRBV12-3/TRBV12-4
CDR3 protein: CASSFGPSTDTQYF

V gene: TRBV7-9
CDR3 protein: CASSLVDSPRTVNEQFF

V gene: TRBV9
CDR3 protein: CASSDLGQGSRSSNTGELFF

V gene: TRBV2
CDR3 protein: CASNQMAGHRNSPLHF